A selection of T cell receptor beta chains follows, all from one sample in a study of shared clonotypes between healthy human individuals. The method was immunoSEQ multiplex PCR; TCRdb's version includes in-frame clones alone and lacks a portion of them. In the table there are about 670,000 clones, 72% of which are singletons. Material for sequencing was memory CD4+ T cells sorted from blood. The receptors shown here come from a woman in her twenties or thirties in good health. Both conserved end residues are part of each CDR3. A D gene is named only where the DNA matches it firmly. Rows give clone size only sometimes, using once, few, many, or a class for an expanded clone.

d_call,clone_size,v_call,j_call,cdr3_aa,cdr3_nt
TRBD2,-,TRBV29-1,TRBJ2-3,CSVGTSGSVTDTQYF,TGCAGCGTAGGGACTAGCGGGAGTGTCACAGATACGCAGTATTTT
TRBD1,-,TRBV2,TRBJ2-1,CASSEQGAGSYNEQFF,TGTGCCAGCAGTGAACAGGGGGCAGGGTCCTACAATGAGCAGTTCTTC
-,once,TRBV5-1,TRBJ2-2,CASSLAPNTGELFF,TGCGCCAGCAGCCTGGCGCCGAACACCGGGGAGCTGTTTTTT
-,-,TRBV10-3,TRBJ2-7,CAIKGGYSYEQYF,TGTGCCATCAAAGGAGGCTACTCCTACGAGCAGTACTTC
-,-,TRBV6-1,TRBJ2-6,CASSEVGVGANVLTF,TGTGCCAGCAGTGAAGTCGGGGTAGGGGCCAACGTCCTGACTTTC
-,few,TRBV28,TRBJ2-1,CASSDREYRSGEQFF,TGTGCCAGCAGTGACCGGGAGTACAGGTCGGGTGAGCAGTTCTTC
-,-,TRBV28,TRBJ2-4,CASSPPVGTGLNIQYF,TGTGCCAGCAGTCCGCCGGTCGGCACAGGGTTGAACATTCAGTACTTC
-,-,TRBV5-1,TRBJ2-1,CASSPGHYYDEQFF,TGCGCCAGCAGCCCGGGACATTACTATGATGAGCAGTTCTTC
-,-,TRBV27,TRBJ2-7,CASSLGRGTYEQYF,TGTGCCAGCAGTTTAGGGAGGGGGACCTACGAGCAGTACTTC
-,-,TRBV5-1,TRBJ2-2,CASSLFQAGELFF,TGCGCCAGCAGCTTGTTTCAGGCCGGGGAGCTGTTTTTT
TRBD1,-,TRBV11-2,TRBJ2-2,CASIPGGDTGELFF,TGTGCCAGCATCCCAGGGGGAGACACCGGGGAGCTGTTTTTT
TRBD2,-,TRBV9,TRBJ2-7,CASSASGRVDEQYF,TGTGCCAGCAGCGCAAGCGGGAGGGTTGACGAGCAGTACTTC
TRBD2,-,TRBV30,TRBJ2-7,CAWSQTGTSYEQYF,TGTGCCTGGAGTCAAACCGGGACTAGCTACGAGCAGTACTTC
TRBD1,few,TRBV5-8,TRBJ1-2,CASSLQQGLEGYTF,TGTGCCAGCAGCTTGCAACAGGGGCTAGAGGGCTACACCTTC
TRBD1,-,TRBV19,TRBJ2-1,CASSPTGGSYNEQFF,TGTGCCAGTAGCCCGACAGGGGGGTCCTACAATGAGCAGTTCTTC
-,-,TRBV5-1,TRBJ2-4,CASSLTLAKNIQYF,TGCGCCAGCAGCTTGACTCTAGCCAAAAACATTCAGTACTTC
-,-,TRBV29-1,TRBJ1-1,CSVLGGTVAEAFF,TGCAGCGTCCTGGGGGGCACGGTGGCTGAAGCTTTCTTT
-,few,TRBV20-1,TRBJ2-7,CSAGDKYEQYF,TGCAGTGCGGGGGACAAGTACGAGCAGTACTTC
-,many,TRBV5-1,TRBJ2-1,CASSKSGTSVSEQFF,TGCGCCAGCAGCAAATCCGGGACTTCCGTTAGTGAGCAGTTCTTC
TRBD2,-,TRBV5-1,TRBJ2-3,CASSVPLAGEVDTQYF,TGCGCCAGCAGCGTCCCCCTAGCGGGAGAGGTAGATACGCAGTATTTT
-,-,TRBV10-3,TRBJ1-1,CAISAEGTTEAFF,TGTGCCATCAGTGCCGAGGGCACCACTGAAGCTTTCTTT
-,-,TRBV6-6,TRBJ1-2,CASGVLEGGYTF,TGTGCCAGCGGTGTTCTGGAAGGTGGCTACACCTTC
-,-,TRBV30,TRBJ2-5,CAWSVKGLEKETQYF,TGTGCCTGGAGTGTAAAGGGACTCGAAAAAGAGACCCAGTACTTC
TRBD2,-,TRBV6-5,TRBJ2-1,CASRQGSAGGNEQFF,TGTGCCAGCAGACAAGGGTCAGCGGGAGGCAATGAGCAGTTCTTC
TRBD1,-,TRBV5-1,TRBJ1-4,CASSLGQGGEKLFF,TGCGCCAGCAGCTTGGGACAGGGAGGAGAAAAACTGTTTTTT
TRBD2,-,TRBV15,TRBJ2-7,CATSRVGGVDYEQYF,TGTGCCACCAGCAGAGTGGGGGGGGTGGACTACGAGCAGTACTTC
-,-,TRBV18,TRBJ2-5,CASSPGQETQYF,TGTGCCAGCTCACCAGGGCAAGAGACCCAGTACTTC
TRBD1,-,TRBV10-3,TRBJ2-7,CATMDGTGVYEQYF,TGTGCCACAATGGACGGGACAGGGGTTTACGAGCAGTACTTC
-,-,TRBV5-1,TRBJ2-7,CASSLGTGNYEQYF,TGCGCCAGCAGCTTGGGGACGGGAAACTACGAGCAGTACTTC
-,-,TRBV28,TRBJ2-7,CASSLSWTFYEQYF,TGTGCCAGCAGTTTATCCTGGACTTTCTACGAGCAGTACTTC
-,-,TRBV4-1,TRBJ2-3,CASSQDRLATDTQYF,TGCGCCAGCAGCCAAGATCGTCTGGCCACAGATACGCAGTATTTT
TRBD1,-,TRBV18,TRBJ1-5,CASSPAGGSNQPQHF,TGTGCCAGCTCACCCGCAGGGGGAAGCAATCAGCCCCAGCATTTT
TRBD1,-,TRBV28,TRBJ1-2,CASSLGQGGYGYTF,TGTGCCAGCAGTCTCGGACAGGGGGGCTATGGCTACACCTTC
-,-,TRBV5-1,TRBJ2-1,CASSLGTLGNEQFF,TGCGCCAGCAGCTTGGGGACTTTAGGCAATGAGCAGTTCTTC
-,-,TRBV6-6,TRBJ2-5,CASRPRSYDTQETQYF,TGTGCCAGCAGACCTAGATCCTATGACACACAAGAGACCCAGTACTTC
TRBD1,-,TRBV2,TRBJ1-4,CASRIDREGDEKLFF,TGTGCCAGCAGGATCGACAGGGAGGGTGATGAAAAACTGTTTTTT
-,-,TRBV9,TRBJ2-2,CASREGGATGELFF,TGTGCCAGCAGGGAGGGAGGCGCGACCGGGGAGCTGTTTTTT
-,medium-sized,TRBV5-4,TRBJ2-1,CASSLVSLGSYNEQFF,TGTGCCAGCAGCTTGGTGTCTTTGGGGTCCTACAATGAGCAGTTCTTC
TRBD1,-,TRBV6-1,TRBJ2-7,CASSGGQGTHEQYF,TGTGCCAGCAGTGGGGGACAGGGGACCCACGAGCAGTACTTC
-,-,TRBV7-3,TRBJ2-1,CASSLTGSGSYNEQFF,TGTGCCAGCAGCTTAACGGGAAGCGGCTCCTACAATGAGCAGTTCTTC
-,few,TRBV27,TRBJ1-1,CASIGDRTEAFF,TGTGCCAGCATTGGGGATCGAACTGAAGCTTTCTTT
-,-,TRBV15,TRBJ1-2,CATSRFSVGYRANYGYTF,TGTGCCACCAGCAGATTTTCCGTAGGCTACCGAGCTAACTATGGCTACACCTTC
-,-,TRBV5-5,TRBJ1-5,CASSLDTGRPQHF,TGTGCCAGCAGCTTGGATACGGGGAGGCCCCAGCATTTT
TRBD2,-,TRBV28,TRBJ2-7,CASSISGTSLVEQYF,TGTGCCAGCAGTATCTCCGGGACTAGCTTAGTGGAGCAGTACTTC
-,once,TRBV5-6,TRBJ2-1,CASSFANEQFF,TGTGCCAGCAGCTTCGCCAATGAGCAGTTCTTC
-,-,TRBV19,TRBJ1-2,CASSIRGSGYTF,TGTGCCAGTAGTATAAGGGGCTCTGGCTACACCTTC
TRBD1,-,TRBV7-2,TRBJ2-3,CASSILDGTGPDTQYF,TGTGCCAGCAGCATACTCGACGGGACAGGGCCAGATACGCAGTATTTT
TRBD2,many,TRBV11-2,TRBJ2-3,CASGWSSGKTDTQYF,TGTGCCAGCGGCTGGTCTAGCGGGAAAACAGATACGCAGTATTTT
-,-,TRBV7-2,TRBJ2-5,CASSYPGQGKNQYF,TGTGCCAGCAGCTACCCGGGGCAGGGGAAGAACCAGTACTTC
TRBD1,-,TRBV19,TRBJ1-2,CASTGQGEGYTF,TGTGCCAGTACGGGACAGGGGGAGGGCTACACCTTC